This entry lists 14 T cell receptor beta chains sequenced from one sample in a study of blood T cells in healthy people across ages. A second 7 to 11 cycle PCR used barcoded and J-beta primers. TCRdb reprocessed the 5' RACE reads with MiXCR, giving one entry per CDR3 protein. The top ten hold 7.7% of the sample, which has some 1.7 million distinct CDR3 sequences, 28% seen once. The specimen was blood. These receptors were collected from a woman in her thirties in good health.

The chain carries TRBV7-2 and TRBJ2-5; TRBD1 or TRBD2 may be the D gene (5 bases each). V lost 8 bases to trimming and J lost 2 bases, with 12 bases between them. This CDR3 region has 13 residues. CDR1 and CDR2 (germline): SGHTA, FQGNSA. The CDR3 spells CTSSRGQQETQYF. CDR3 nucleotides: TGTACCAGCTCCCGGGGCCAACAAGAGACCCAGTACTTC.

This clonotype showed up many times. The rearrangement links TRBV9 to TRBJ2-5; 11 bases are shared with TRBD2. V shed 3 bases and J 6 bases; nucleotides not matched to a gene: 10. The CDR3 has 16 amino acids. Germline V gene lookup returns CDR1 SGDLS and CDR2 YYNGEE. The CDR3 bases are TGTGCCAGCAGCGCCCGCTTAACTAGCGGGAGACAGACCCAGTACTTC. Translation: CASSARLTSGRQTQYF. The full variable domain, its missing parts supplied by reference TRBV9 and TRBJ2-5, is DSGVTQTPKHLITATGQRVTLRCSPRSGDLSVYWYQQSLDQGLQFLIQYYNGEERAKGNILERFSAQQFPDLHSELNLSSLELGDSALYFCASSARLTSGRQTQYFGPGTRLLVL.

The chain couples TRBV7-9 to TRBJ1-1; the D is unclear. V shed 1 base and J shed 6 bases, with 9 bases lying between them. Germline assignment: CDR1 SEHNR and CDR2 FQNEAQ (reference sequence). This CDR3 contains 13 residues. CDR3 nucleotide sequence: TGTGCCAGCAGCTTAGGTATGGGAGCTGAAGCTTTCTTT. The encoded protein is CASSLGMGAEAFF.

The chain joins TRBV7-3 to TRBJ2-1; D possibly uses TRBD1 or TRBD2 (6 bases each). Germline V gives CDR1 SGHTA, CDR2 FQGTGA. V gave up 0 bases and J gave up 5 bases, with 11 bases separating them. The CDR3 runs 15 residues. CDR3 amino acids: CASSLTGGEHNEQFF. The CDR3 DNA sequence: TGTGCCAGCAGCTTAACGGGGGGCGAACACAATGAGCAGTTCTTC.

This clonotype was observed many times. For the CDR3, the DNA is TGTGCCACCAACCCAGGACCAGCTAACTATGGCTACACCTTC. This sequence encodes CATNPGPANYGYTF. The chain is built from TRBV24-1 and TRBJ1-2; no clear D gene. There are 14 residues in the CDR3. V dropped 8 bases and J dropped 0 bases, with 12 bases sitting between them. Germline V gives CDR1 KGHDR, CDR2 SFDVKD.

The V gene is TRBV20-1, the J gene TRBJ1-5; D ambiguous. Germline assignment: CDR1 DFQATT and CDR2 SNEGSKA (reference sequence). The CDR3 loop spans 15 amino acids. With 2 bases removed from V and 5 bases from J, the gap between germline ends came to 16 bases. The CDR3 DNA follows: TGCAGTGCTAGATCGCCCGCTGGTTCCGATCAGCCCCAGCATTTT. Translation: CSARSPAGSDQPQHF.

Comments on this clonotype: Its ends do not fully match the called genes, so a read error is possible. The V gene is TRBV2, the J gene TRBJ2-7; 11 nucleotides agree with TRBD2. The germline gives CDR1 SNHLY, CDR2 FYNNEI. The CDR3 has 15 residues. CDR3 in DNA: TGTGCCAGCAGGGGGGGACTAGCGGTCTCCTACGAGCGGTACTTC. Residues: CASRGGLAVSYERYF.

Details on this clonotype: At one end, the junction sequence differs from germline, possibly due to a read error. CDR3: CAGSFLVLAGGIKPSTDTQYF. CDR3 coding DNA: TGTGCCGGCAGCTTTCTCGTACTAGCGGGGGGGATTAAACCTAGCACAGATACGCAGTATTTT. The rearrangement uses TRBV11-2 and TRBJ2-3; 13 bases map to TRBD2. The CDR3 has 21 residues. The germline CDR1 and CDR2 sequences are SGHAT and FQNNGV. Drawing the rest from reference TRBV11-2 and TRBJ2-3, the complete variable domain is EAGVAQSPRYKIIEKRQSVAFWCNPISGHATLYWYQQILGQGPKLLIQFQNNGVVDDSQLPKDRFSAERLKGVDSTLKIQPAKLEDSAVYLCAGSFLVLAGGIKPSTDTQYFGPGTRLTVL.

The sample holds a few counts of this clonotype. CDR3 DNA: TGTGCCAGCAGTTTCCGGGCAGGGGGGAACACCGGGGAGCTGTTTTTT. This encodes CASSFRAGGNTGELFF. The chain links TRBV28 to TRBJ2-2; 7 bases are shared with TRBD1. This CDR3 spans 16 amino acids. With 3 bases clipped from V and 1 base from J, the junction kept 5 bases outside the gene matches. Germline V gene data show CDR1 as MDHEN and CDR2 as SYDVKM. Full variable domain (missing parts from reference TRBV28 and TRBJ2-2): DVKVTQSSRYLVKRTGEKVFLECVQDMDHENMFWYRQDPGLGLRLIYFSYDVKMKEKGDIPEGYSVSREKKERFSLILESASTNQTSMYLCASSFRAGGNTGELFFGEGSRLTVL.

This clonotype was observed a few times. The CDR3 sequence: CASRLSTGGNTGELFF. CDR3 bases: TGTGCCAGCAGACTTAGTACGGGGGGCAACACCGGGGAGCTGTTTTTT. V gene TRBV2 combines with J gene TRBJ2-2; possibly TRBD2 for D (7 bases). There are 16 residues in the CDR3. CDR1 and CDR2 (germline): SNHLY, FYNNEI. Trimming took 6 bases from V and 2 from J, leaving 16 bases between them.

V usage is TRBV5-1 and J usage is TRBJ2-1; possible D gene TRBD2, 6 bases. Germline loops: CDR1 SGHRS, CDR2 YFSETQ. The germline V and J ends were trimmed by 0 bases and 4 bases, with 17 bases remaining between them. The CDR3 is 17 amino acids. CDR3 in DNA: TGCGCCAGCAGCTTGGTGGCCCTAGCGCCCATTTACAATGAGCAGTTCTTC. Translation: CASSLVALAPIYNEQFF.

Worth noting for this clonotype: This sequence may be a read error, since a much larger clone differs from it by one base. This chain uses TRBV20-1 with TRBJ2-7, with TRBD1 identical over 8 bases. This CDR3 spans 13 amino acids. The germline CDR1 and CDR2 sequences are DFQATT and SNEGSKA (reference sequence). The CDR3, as DNA: TGCAGGGCTAGAGTCGCAGGGGGCGACGAGCAGTACTTC. Encoded protein: CRARVAGGDEQYF.

About this clonotype: In this CDR3 the conserved last residue, phenylalanine or tryptophan, is missing, so a read error is likely. The gene calls are TRBV9 and TRBJ2-1; the D gene could be TRBD1 or TRBD2 (5 bases each). The V gene's germline CDR1 is SGDLS and CDR2 YYNGEE. This CDR3 region has 15 residues. The V gene lost 0 bases and the J gene lost 2 bases, with 9 bases spanning the gap. The CDR3 is CASSVGRGAYNEQFL. The CDR3, as DNA: TGTGCCAGCAGCGTAGGAAGGGGAGCCTACAATGAGCAGTTCTTA.

This clonotype was seen more than once but under ten times. This chain joins TRBV5-5 and TRBJ1-4; 10 bases are a match to TRBD1. Germline V CDR1 and CDR2: SGHKS, YYEKEE (reference sequence). V shed 3 bases, J shed 5 bases, and the junction held 13 bases outside the gene matches. The CDR3 covers 18 residues. CDR3 protein: CASSSLRQGAWGNEKLFF. The CDR3 DNA sequence: TGTGCCAGCAGCTCCCTCAGACAGGGGGCTTGGGGAAATGAAAAACTGTTTTTT.